The T cell receptor beta chain described here comes from a study of cytomegalovirus exposure and HLA in healthy donors. Findings and caveats of the study: A list of approximately 160 TCR beta chains associated with cytomegalovirus was given. The classifier reportedly diagnosed cytomegalovirus status with high sensitivity and specificity. Three CMV-associated chains proved CMV antigen-specific in vitro.

Deletions cut 0 bases from V and 0 bases from J, with 9 bases between. Germline-derived CDR1 and CDR2 are LGHNA and YNFKEQ. The CDR3 extends over 16 amino acids. On this clone: As yet, its antigen is unknown.

The donors were part of the roughly 120-subject validation cohort, which stood apart from the 666-subject first cohort. Here immunoSEQ multiplex PCR was the method, and the copy in TCRdb shows in-frame clones only, minus some. The sample lists hundreds of thousands of clones, roughly 88% occurring once. This TCR was recovered from a woman aged 18-30 years in good health and CMV-seronegative. The chain uses TRBV4-2 and TRBJ1-5, with D unresolved. The sequenced material came from PBMCs. The CDR3 region has the DNA TGTGCCAGCAGCCAAGAAGGCGGAGATAGCAATCAGCCCCAGCATTTT. This encodes CASSQEGGDSNQPQHF.